This T cell receptor (beta chain) was sequenced during a study of beta chain features in type 1 diabetes. Sequencing targeted expressed TCRB transcripts, as all isolated RNA had been reverse transcribed. The data were produced by immunoSEQ multiplex PCR, yet TCRdb's version contains in-frame clones alone and is incomplete. The data show 150,000 to 200,000 clones, roughly 60% seen once. Comment on this clone: Its antigen is unidentified.

The CDR3 spans 15 residues. Trimming took off 6 bases at V and 0 bases at J, with 15 bases between the two ends. The germline gives CDR1 MDHEN, CDR2 SYDVKM. Study-level results: TCRB CDR3s were moderately but significantly shorter in Type 1 diabetes patients in all four CD4+ subsets.

Sequenced material: naive CD4+ T cells from blood. The chain uses TRBV28 and TRBJ2-7; tentatively, D is TRBD1 (6 bases). This TCR was recovered from a man under 40 with type 1 diabetes. The CDR3 sequence is CASSSTGISSYEQYF. CDR3 in DNA: TGTGCCAGCAGCTCCACAGGGATCAGCTCCTACGAGCAGTACTTC.